These 4 T cell receptor beta chains share one sample of origin, sequenced in a study of regulatory T cells in long-lasting Graves disease. Time point of the sample: persistent/refractory GD, antithyroid drugs over 5 years with positive TRAb. From RNA extracted from PBMCs, the TCR library was made. Through Arm-PCR of CDR3 regions and iRepertoire HTBI primers, TCR beta libraries were built. TCRdb processed the multiplex PCR reads anew with MiXCR; each CDR3 protein has one entry. The table has about 470,000 distinct CDR3 sequences, more than 20% seen once. The input for sequencing was peripheral blood mononuclear cells (PBMCs), taken when the disease was refractory, from a patient treated with antithyroid drugs. The receptor set was obtained from a female donor with Graves disease.

The rearrangement joins TRBV20-1 to TRBJ1-5; 7 bases agree with TRBD1. Germline CDR1 DFQATT, CDR2 SNEGSKA (reference sequence). CDR3 size: 14 residues. With 0 bases clipped from V and 6 bases from J, the junction kept 5 bases outside the gene matches. The CDR3 DNA reads TGCAGTGCTAGAGATGATCAGGGGGTTCAGCCCCAGCATTTT. It is translated as CSARDDQGVQPQHF.

At least ten counts were recorded for this clonotype. The chain uses TRBV27 and TRBJ1-5; no definite D call. The germline V and J ends were trimmed by 5 bases and 7 bases, with 18 bases remaining between them. Germline values: CDR1 MNHEY, CDR2 SMNVEV (reference sequence). This CDR3 has 15 residues. The CDR3 region is CASSPIDTGGQPQHF. In DNA form, the CDR3 reads TGTGCCAGCAGTCCAATCGACACCGGCGGACAGCCCCAGCATTTT.

This clonotype was seen at least ten times. V gene TRBV6-5 combines with J gene TRBJ2-5; D gene uncertain. The ends were cut back, 0 bases at V and 4 bases at J, with 15 bases in the middle. CDR1 is MNHEY, CDR2 SVGAGI, per germline. The CDR3 extends over 16 amino acids. The chain's CDR3 is CASSYSQDGGPETQYF. CDR3 nucleotides: TGTGCCAGCAGTTACTCCCAGGACGGTGGCCCAGAGACCCAGTACTTC.

The chain links TRBV7-9 to TRBJ2-7, with D possibly called TRBD1 or TRBD2 (5 bases each). Deletions cut 6 bases from V and 3 bases from J, with 15 bases between. CDR3 length equals 14 residues. Germline lookup yields CDR1 SEHNR and CDR2 FQNEAQ (reference sequence). The CDR3 nucleotides read TGTGCCAGCAGTTCCGAGGGACGGATCTACGAGCAGTACTTC. It is translated as CASSSEGRIYEQYF.